The 8 T cell receptor beta chains listed next were all sequenced from one sample in a study of T cell repertoires in cytomegalovirus infection. Their antigens are not known. TCRdb passed the reads through MiXCR, listing each CDR3 protein once. This sample has under 150,000 distinct CDR3 sequences; more than 20% occur once, and the top ten carry 34%. The sequencing sample was made of PBMCs, sequenced either directly or after in vitro stimulation (not recorded which). The receptors were sampled from a human donor in good health (CMV status not recorded). Some clones in this sample may be carry-over from other donors' samples.

This sequence joins TRBV7-6 and TRBJ2-6; D gene ambiguous. Germline V gene sequence: CDR1 SGHVS, CDR2 FNYEAQ. Trimming took 1 base from V and 3 from J, leaving 10 bases between them. The CDR3 totals 16 residues. CDR3 amino acids: CASSLGLPLGANVLTF. The CDR3 DNA is TGTGCCAGCAGCTTAGGTCTGCCCCTTGGGGCCAACGTCCTGACTTTC. The full variable domain, in which reference TRBV7-6 and TRBJ2-6 provide the parts outside the CDR3, is GAGVSQSPRYKVTKRGQDVALRCDPISGHVSLYWYRQALGQGPEFLTYFNYEAQQDKSGLPNDRFSAERPEGSISTLTIQRTEQRDSAMYRCASSLGLPLGANVLTFGAGSRLTVL.

This clonotype has just a few counts. V is TRBV7-9 and J is TRBJ2-4; unclear D gene. CDR3 length equals 15 residues. Germline V gene data show CDR1 as SEHNR and CDR2 as FQNEAQ (reference sequence). Trimming pared 0 bases from V and 0 bases from J, leaving 6 bases between. This CDR3 is CASSLASSAKNIQYF. The CDR3 region has the DNA TGTGCCAGCAGCTTAGCATCGTCAGCCAAAAACATTCAGTACTTC.

This sequence joins TRBV2 and TRBJ2-4, with D tentatively TRBD2 (5 bases). Looked up from germline, CDR1 is SNHLY and CDR2 is FYNNEI. The CDR3 is 12 amino acids. V was trimmed by 7 bases and J by 7 bases, leaving 11 bases between them. The CDR3 loop is CASNGADNIQYF. The CDR3 nucleotides read TGTGCCAGCAATGGAGCGGATAACATTCAGTACTTC.

In its sample, this clonotype was seen many times. The rearrangement joins TRBV20-1 to TRBJ2-1; possibly TRBD1 for D (6 bases). The V and J ends lost 0 bases and 0 bases respectively, with 12 bases between them. Germline V gene data show CDR1 as DFQATT and CDR2 as SNEGSKA (reference sequence). The CDR3 has 16 residues. In DNA form, the CDR3 reads TGCAGTGCTAGAGATAAGGACAGAGCCTCCTACAATGAGCAGTTCTTC. Translation: CSARDKDRASYNEQFF.

V is TRBV12-5 and J is TRBJ2-3, with D tentatively TRBD2 (5 bases). Germline assignment: CDR1 LGHNT and CDR2 FRNRAP. CDR3 length equals 14 residues. Deletions cut 3 bases from V and 2 bases from J, with 9 bases between. Here the CDR3 DNA reads TGTGCTAGTGGTTTAAGCGGAACCACAGATACGCAGTATTTT. It specifies CASGLSGTTDTQYF.

The chain carries TRBV7-8 and TRBJ2-1; D ambiguous. Germline loops: CDR1 SGHVS, CDR2 FQNEAQ. V was trimmed by 7 bases and J by 8 bases, leaving 15 bases between them. The CDR3 length is 13 residues. In nucleotides, the CDR3 is TGTGCCAGCACCATAACGATACGGGATGAGCAGTTCTTC. It yields the protein CASTITIRDEQFF.

The chain combines TRBV28 with TRBJ2-7; 10 bases line up with TRBD1. CDR3 length: 15 amino acids. Per germline, CDR1 MDHEN and CDR2 SYDVKM. The V segment lost 5 bases and the J segment 7 bases; nucleotides outside the gene matches: 11. Here the CDR3 reads CASSGSGTGALEQYF. CDR3 DNA sequence: TGTGCCAGCAGTGGATCCGGGACAGGGGCATTGGAGCAGTACTTC.

The chain links TRBV11-2 to TRBJ1-5; the D gene is possibly TRBD1 (5 bases). V was clipped by 0 bases and J by 3 bases, with 9 bases between them. CDR3 size: 15 residues. CDR1 and CDR2 (germline): SGHAT, FQNNGV. Here the CDR3 reads CASSLDGHHNQPQHF. CDR3 nucleotide sequence: TGTGCCAGCAGCTTAGATGGACACCACAATCAGCCCCAGCATTTT.